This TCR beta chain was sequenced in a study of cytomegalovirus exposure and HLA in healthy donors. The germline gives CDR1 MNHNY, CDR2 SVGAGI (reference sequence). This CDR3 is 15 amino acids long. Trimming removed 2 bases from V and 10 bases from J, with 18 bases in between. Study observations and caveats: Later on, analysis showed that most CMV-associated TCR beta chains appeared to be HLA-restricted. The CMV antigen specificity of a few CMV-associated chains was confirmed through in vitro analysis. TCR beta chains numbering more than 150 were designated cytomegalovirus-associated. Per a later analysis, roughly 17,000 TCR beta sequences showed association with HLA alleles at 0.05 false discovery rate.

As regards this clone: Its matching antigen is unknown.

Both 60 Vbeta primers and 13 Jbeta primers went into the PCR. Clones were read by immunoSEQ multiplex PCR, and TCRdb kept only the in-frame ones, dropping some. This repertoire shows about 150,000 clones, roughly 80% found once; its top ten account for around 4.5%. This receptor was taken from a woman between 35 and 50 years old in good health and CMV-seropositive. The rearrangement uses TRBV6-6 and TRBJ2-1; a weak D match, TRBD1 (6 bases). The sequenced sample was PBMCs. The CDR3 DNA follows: TGTGCCAGCAGTTACCCCAGGGGTAGAGCAGGAGAGCAGTTCTTC. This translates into CASSYPRGRAGEQFF.